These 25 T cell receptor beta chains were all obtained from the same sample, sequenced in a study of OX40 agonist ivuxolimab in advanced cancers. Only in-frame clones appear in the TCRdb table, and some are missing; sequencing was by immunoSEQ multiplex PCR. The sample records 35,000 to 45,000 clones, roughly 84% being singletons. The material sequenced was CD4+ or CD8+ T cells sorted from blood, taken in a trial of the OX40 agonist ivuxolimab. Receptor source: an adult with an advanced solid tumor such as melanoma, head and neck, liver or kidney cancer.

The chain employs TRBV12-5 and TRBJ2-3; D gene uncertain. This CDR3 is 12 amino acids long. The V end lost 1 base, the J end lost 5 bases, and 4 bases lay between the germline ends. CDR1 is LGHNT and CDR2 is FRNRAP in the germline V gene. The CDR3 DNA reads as TGTGCTAGTGGTTTGGATGTAGATACGCAGTATTTT. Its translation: CASGLDVDTQYF.

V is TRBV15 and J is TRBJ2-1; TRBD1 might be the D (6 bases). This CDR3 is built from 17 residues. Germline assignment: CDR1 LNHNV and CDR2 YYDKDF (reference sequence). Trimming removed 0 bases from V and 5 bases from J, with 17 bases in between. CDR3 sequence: CATSREDRDRLDNEQFF. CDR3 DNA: TGTGCCACCAGCAGAGAGGATAGAGACAGGCTGGACAATGAGCAGTTCTTC.

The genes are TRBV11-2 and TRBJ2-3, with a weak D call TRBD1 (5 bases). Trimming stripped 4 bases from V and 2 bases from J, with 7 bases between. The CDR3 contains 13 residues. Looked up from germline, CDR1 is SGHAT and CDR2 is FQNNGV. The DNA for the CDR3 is TGTGCCAGCAGCTCCGGACACACAGATACGCAGTATTTT. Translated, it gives CASSSGHTDTQYF.

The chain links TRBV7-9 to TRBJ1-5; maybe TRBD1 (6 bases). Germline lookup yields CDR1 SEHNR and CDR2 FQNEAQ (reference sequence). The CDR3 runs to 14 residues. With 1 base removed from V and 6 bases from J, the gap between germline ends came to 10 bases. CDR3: CASSLDTGFQPQHF. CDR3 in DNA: TGTGCCAGCAGCTTAGATACAGGGTTTCAGCCCCAGCATTTT.

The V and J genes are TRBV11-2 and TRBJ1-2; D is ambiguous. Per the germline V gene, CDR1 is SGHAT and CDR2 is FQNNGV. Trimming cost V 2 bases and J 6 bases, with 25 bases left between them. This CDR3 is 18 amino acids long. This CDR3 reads CASSLRRDGASLVNGYTF. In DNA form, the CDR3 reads TGTGCCAGCAGCTTAAGGCGCGATGGTGCTAGTCTCGTGAATGGCTACACCTTC.

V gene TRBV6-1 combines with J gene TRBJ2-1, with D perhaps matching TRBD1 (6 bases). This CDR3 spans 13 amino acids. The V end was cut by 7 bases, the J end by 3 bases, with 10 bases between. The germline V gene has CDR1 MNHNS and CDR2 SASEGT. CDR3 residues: CASTSTGYNEQFF. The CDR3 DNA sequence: TGTGCCAGCACCTCGACAGGCTACAATGAGCAGTTCTTC.

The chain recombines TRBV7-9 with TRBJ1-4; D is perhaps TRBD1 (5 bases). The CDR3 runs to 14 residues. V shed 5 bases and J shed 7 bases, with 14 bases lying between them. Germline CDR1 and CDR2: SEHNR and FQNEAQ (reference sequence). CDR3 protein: CASSHPRGIEKLFF. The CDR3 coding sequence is TGTGCCAGCAGCCACCCTCGGGGGATTGAAAAACTGTTTTTT.

For the CDR3, the DNA is TGCAGCCCCCGGGACAGGGGAGACGAGCAGTACTTC. Protein product: CSPRDRGDEQYF. The chain carries TRBV29-1 and TRBJ2-7; 10 positions match TRBD1. The CDR3 totals 12 residues. Germline lookup yields CDR1 SQVTM and CDR2 ANQGSEA. The V gene end was trimmed by 8 bases and the J gene end by 5 bases; junction bases not matched to a gene: 6.

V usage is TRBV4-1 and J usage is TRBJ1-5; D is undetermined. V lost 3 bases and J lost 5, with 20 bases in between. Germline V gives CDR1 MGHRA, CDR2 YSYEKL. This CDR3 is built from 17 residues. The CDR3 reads CASSQDLLTPGDQPQHF. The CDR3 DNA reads TGCGCCAGCAGCCAGGATTTGTTGACCCCCGGGGATCAGCCCCAGCATTTT.

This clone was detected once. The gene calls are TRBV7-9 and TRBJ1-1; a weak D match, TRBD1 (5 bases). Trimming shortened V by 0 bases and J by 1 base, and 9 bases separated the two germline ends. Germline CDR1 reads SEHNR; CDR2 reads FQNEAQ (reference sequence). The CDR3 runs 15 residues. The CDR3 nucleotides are TGTGCCAGCAGCTTAGCGATTGGGACGAACACTGAAGCTTTCTTT. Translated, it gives CASSLAIGTNTEAFF.

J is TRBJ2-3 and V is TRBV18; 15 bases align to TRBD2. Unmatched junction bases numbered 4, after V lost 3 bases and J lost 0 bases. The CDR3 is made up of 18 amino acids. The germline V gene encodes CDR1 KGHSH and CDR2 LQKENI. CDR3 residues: CASSPPGLAGGSTDTQYF. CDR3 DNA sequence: TGTGCCAGCTCACCCCCGGGACTAGCGGGGGGCAGCACAGATACGCAGTATTTT.

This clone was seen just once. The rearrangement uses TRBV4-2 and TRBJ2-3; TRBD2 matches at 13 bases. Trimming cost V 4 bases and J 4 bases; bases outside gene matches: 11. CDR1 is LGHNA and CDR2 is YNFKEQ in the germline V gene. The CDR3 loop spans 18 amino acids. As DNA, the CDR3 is TGTGCCAGCAGCCGGCTTACTAGCGGGGGGGCGAGTGCAGATACGCAGTATTTT. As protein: CASSRLTSGGASADTQYF.

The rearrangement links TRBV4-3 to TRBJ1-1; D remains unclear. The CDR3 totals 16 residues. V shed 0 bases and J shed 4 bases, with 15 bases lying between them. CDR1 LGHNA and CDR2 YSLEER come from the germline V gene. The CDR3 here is CASSQDLDTRGTEAFF. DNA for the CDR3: TGCGCCAGCAGCCAAGATCTAGACACCCGTGGCACTGAAGCTTTCTTT.

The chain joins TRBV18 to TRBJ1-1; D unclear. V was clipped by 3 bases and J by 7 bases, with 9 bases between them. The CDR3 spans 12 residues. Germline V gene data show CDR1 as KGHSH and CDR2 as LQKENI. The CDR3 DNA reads TGTGCCAGCTCACCGGAGGGCCTTGAAGCTTTCTTT. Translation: CASSPEGLEAFF. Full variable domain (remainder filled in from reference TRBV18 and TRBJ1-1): NAGVMQNPRHLVRRRGQEARLRCSPMKGHSHVYWYRQLPEEGLKFMVYLQKENIIDESGMPKERFSAEFPKEGPSILRIQQVVRGDSAAYFCASSPEGLEAFFGQGTRLTVV.

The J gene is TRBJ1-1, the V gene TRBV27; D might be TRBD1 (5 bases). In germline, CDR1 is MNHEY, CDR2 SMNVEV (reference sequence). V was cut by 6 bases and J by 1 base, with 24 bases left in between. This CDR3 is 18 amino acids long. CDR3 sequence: CASSSVAVPSGRNTEAFF. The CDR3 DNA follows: TGTGCCAGCAGCTCCGTTGCCGTACCATCAGGGCGGAACACTGAAGCTTTCTTT.

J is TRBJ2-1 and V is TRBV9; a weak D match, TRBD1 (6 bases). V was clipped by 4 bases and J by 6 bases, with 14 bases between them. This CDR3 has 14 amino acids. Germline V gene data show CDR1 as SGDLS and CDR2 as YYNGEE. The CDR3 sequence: CASSWDRGGNEQFF. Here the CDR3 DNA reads TGTGCCAGCAGCTGGGACCGAGGGGGCAATGAGCAGTTCTTC.

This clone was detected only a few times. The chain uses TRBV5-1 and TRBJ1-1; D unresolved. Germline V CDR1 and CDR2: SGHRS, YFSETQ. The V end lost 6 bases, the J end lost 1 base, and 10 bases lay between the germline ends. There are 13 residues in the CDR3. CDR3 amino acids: CASKVPGNTEAFF. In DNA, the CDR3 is TGCGCCAGCAAGGTTCCAGGGAACACTGAAGCTTTCTTT.

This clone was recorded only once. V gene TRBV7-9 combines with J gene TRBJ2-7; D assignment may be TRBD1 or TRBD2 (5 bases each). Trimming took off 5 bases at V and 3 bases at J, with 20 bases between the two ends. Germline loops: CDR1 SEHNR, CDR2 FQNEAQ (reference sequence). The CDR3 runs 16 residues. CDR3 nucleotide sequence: TGTGCCAGCAGCCCTAGTGGGGGACCAGAATACTACGAGCAGTACGTC. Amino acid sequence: CASSPSGGPEYYEQYV.

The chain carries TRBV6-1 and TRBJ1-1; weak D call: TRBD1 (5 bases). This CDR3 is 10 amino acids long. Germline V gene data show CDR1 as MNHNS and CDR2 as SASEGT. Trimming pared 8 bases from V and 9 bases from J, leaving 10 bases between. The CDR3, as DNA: TGTGCCAGCTGGGGGATACAAGCTTTCTTT. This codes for CASWGIQAFF.

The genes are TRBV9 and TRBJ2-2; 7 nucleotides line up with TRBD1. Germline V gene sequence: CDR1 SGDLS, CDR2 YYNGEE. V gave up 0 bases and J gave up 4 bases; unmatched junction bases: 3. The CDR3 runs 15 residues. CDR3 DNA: TGTGCCAGCAGCGTAGAACAGGGGATCACCGGGGAGCTGTTTTTT. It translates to CASSVEQGITGELFF.

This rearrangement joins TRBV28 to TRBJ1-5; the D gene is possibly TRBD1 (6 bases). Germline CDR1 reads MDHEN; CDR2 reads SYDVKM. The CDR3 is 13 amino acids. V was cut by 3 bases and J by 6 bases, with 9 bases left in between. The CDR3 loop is CASSFGGAQPQHF. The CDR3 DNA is TGTGCCAGCAGTTTCGGGGGGGCTCAGCCCCAGCATTTT.

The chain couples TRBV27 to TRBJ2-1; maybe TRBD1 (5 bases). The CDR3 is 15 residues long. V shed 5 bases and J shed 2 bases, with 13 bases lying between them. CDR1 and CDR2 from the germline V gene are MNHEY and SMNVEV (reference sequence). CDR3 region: CASSPPQGAYNEQFF. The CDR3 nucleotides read TGTGCCAGCAGTCCCCCGCAGGGTGCCTACAATGAGCAGTTCTTC.

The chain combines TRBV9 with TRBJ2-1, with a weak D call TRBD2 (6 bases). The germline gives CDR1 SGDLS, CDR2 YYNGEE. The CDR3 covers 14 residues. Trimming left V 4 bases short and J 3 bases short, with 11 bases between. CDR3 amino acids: CASSPWTNYNEQFF. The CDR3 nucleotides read TGTGCCAGCAGCCCATGGACTAACTACAATGAGCAGTTCTTC.

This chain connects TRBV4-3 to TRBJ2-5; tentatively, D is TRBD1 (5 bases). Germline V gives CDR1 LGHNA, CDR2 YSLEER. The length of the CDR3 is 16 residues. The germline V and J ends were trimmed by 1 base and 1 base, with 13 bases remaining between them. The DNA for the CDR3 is TGCGCCAGCAGCCAAGGGGCAGGGCCCCGCCAAGAGACCCAGTACTTC. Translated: CASSQGAGPRQETQYF.

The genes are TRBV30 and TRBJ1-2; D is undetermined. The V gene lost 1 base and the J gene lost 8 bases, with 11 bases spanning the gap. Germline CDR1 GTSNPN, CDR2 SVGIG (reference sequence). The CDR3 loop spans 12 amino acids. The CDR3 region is CAWSEGLGGYTF. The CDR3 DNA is TGTGCCTGGAGTGAAGGGCTGGGCGGCTACACCTTC.